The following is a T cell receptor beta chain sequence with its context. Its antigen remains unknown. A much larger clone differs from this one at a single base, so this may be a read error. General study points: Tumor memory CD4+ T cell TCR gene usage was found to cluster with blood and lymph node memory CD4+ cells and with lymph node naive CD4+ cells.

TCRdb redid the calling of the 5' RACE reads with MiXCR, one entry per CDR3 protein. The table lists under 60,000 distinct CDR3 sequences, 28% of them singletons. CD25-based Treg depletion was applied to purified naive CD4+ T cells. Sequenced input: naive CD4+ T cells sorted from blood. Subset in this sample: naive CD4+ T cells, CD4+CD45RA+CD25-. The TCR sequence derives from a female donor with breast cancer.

The CDR3 DNA reads TGTGCCAGCAGTTTCTTCCCTAATGAAGAACTGTTTTTT. Residues: CASSFFPNEELFF. The genes are TRBV12-3 or TRBV12-4 and TRBJ1-4, with D unclear. The CDR3 runs 13 residues.